This section outlines one T cell receptor beta chain sequence together with its context. Via MiXCR, TCRdb re-called the 5' RACE reads, giving one row per CDR3 protein. The profile shows roughly 76,000 distinct CDR3 sequences, roughly 5% of them singletons. The data stem from a study of T cells of healthy individuals. This receptor was taken from a female donor in good health.

As DNA, the CDR3 is TGTGCCAGCAGCTTGGGCTGGGGACAGGCCAACACCATATATTTT. Its translation is CASSLGWGQANTIYF. The gene calls are TRBV11-2 and TRBJ1-3; 8 bases fit TRBD1. The CDR3 contains 15 residues. V shed 3 bases and J 7 bases; nucleotides not matched to a gene: 8. Germline assignment: CDR1 SGHAT and CDR2 FQNNGV.